The 32 T cell receptor beta chains below were found in one sample sequenced in a study of vaccination effects on CD4 cells after COVID-19. The antigens of these receptors remain unknown. Using viral peptide pools, the ViraFEST assay grew out antigen-specific CD4+ T cells prior to sequencing. Culturing for 9 to 10 days preceded CD4+ T cell isolation. Two-dose BNT162b2 or mRNA-1273 vaccination was given to participants. The protocol was immunoSEQ multiplex PCR, while the TCRdb copy is restricted to in-frame clones and leaves out a portion. The sample carries 65,000 to 75,000 clones, around 70% recorded once. This specimen was CD4+ T cells from PBMCs cultured with HCoV-229E spike peptides, taken after COVID-19 vaccination. The origin of the receptors is a human donor who received a COVID-19 vaccine.

This chain joins TRBV7-3 and TRBJ2-3; no reliable D call. The germline gives CDR1 SGHTA, CDR2 FQGTGA. The CDR3 length is 17 residues. Trimming cost V 2 bases and J 1 base, with 16 bases left between them. CDR3 in DNA: TGTGCCAGCAGCTTATTCGGGCAACGACCGGGCACAGATACGCAGTATTTT. Amino acid sequence: CASSLFGQRPGTDTQYF.

The rearrangement uses TRBV5-1 and TRBJ1-2; D ambiguous. From germline, CDR1 is SGHRS and CDR2 YFSETQ. V dropped 4 bases and J dropped 6 bases, with 10 bases sitting between them. This CDR3 has 12 residues. The CDR3 DNA is TGCGCCAGCAGCAAAACGGCGGATGGCTACACCTTC. Residues: CASSKTADGYTF.

The chain links TRBV19 to TRBJ2-3; tentative D call: TRBD2 (5 bases). Germline V gene sequence: CDR1 LNHDA, CDR2 SQIVND (reference sequence). CDR3 length: 14 amino acids. V lost 6 bases, J lost 0 bases, and 10 bases lay in between. The CDR3 region has the DNA TGTGCCAGTAGCGGGGTCAAAAGCACAGATACGCAGTATTTT. Its translation is CASSGVKSTDTQYF. The whole variable domain, remainder taken from reference TRBV19 and TRBJ2-3, is DGGITQSPKYLFRKEGQNVTLSCEQNLNHDAMYWYRQDPGQGLRLIYYSQIVNDFQKGDIAEGYSVSREKKESFPLTVTSAQKNPTAFYLCASSGVKSTDTQYFGPGTRLTVL.

J is TRBJ1-6 and V is TRBV28; 8 bases match TRBD1. Germline V lookup: CDR1 MDHEN, CDR2 SYDVKM. This CDR3 is 15 amino acids long. Trimming removed 5 bases from V and 8 bases from J; junction bases left unmatched: 8. In nucleotides, the CDR3 is TGTGCCAGCAGTCCCTCCGACAGGGGTTATTCACCCCTCCACTTT. Translation gives CASSPSDRGYSPLHF.

The genes are TRBV28 and TRBJ2-1, with 10 bases that match TRBD2. Losses at the gene ends were 5 bases for V and 7 bases for J; bases not matched to a gene: 14. The CDR3 loop spans 17 amino acids. The V gene's germline CDR1 is MDHEN and CDR2 SYDVKM. The CDR3 protein is CASSQAYPSGGSNEQFF. CDR3 nucleotide sequence: TGTGCCAGCAGTCAGGCCTATCCTAGCGGGGGTAGTAATGAGCAGTTCTTC.

V usage is TRBV18 and J usage is TRBJ1-2; TRBD1 is a possible D gene (6 bases). The ends were cut back, 6 bases at V and 1 base at J, with 12 bases in the middle. CDR3 size: 14 residues. Germline V CDR1 and CDR2: KGHSH, LQKENI. CDR3 nucleotides: TGTGCCAGCTCCCCAAGGACAGATAACTATGGCTACACCTTC. Amino acid sequence: CASSPRTDNYGYTF. Filled out from reference TRBV18 and TRBJ1-2, the complete variable domain reads NAGVMQNPRHLVRRRGQEARLRCSPMKGHSHVYWYRQLPEEGLKFMVYLQKENIIDESGMPKERFSAEFPKEGPSILRIQQVVRGDSAAYFCASSPRTDNYGYTFGSGTRLTVV.

This chain links TRBV7-2 with TRBJ1-1; D call uncertain. The CDR3 runs to 15 residues. The ends were cut back, 3 bases at V and 4 bases at J, with 15 bases in the middle. The germline CDR1 and CDR2 sequences are SGHTA and FQGNSA. CDR3: CASSFQGRFGTEAFF. Written as DNA, the CDR3 is TGTGCCAGCAGCTTCCAAGGGAGGTTCGGCACTGAAGCTTTCTTT.

This chain joins TRBV9 and TRBJ2-5, with 7 bases aligning to TRBD2. With V trimmed by 2 bases and J by 4 bases, 5 bases remained unmatched. CDR1 and CDR2 from the germline V gene are SGDLS and YYNGEE. The CDR3 length is 14 residues. CDR3 DNA: TGTGCCAGCAGCGTTCTCTCTAGCGGAGAGACCCAGTACTTC. It specifies CASSVLSSGETQYF.

This rearrangement joins TRBV4-3 to TRBJ1-2; no definite D call. Germline V gene lookup returns CDR1 LGHNA and CDR2 YSLEER. The V end was cut by 0 bases, the J end by 5 bases, with 13 bases between. CDR3 length equals 15 residues. The CDR3 DNA reads as TGCGCCAGCAGCCAAGATTTTAAAGTCCTTTATGGCTACACCTTC. Residues: CASSQDFKVLYGYTF.

The rearrangement links TRBV6-2 or TRBV6-3 to TRBJ2-1, with D possibly matching TRBD1 (6 bases). CDR3 length: 15 residues. CDR1 and CDR2 from the germline V gene are MNHEY and SVGEGT. Trimming cost V 2 bases and J 6 bases, with 14 bases left between them. The DNA for the CDR3 is TGTGCCAGCAGTTACCCCGGGACAAAATTCAATGAGCAGTTCTTC. Translation: CASSYPGTKFNEQFF.

This chain uses TRBV5-1 with TRBJ2-5, with D perhaps matching TRBD2 (6 bases). CDR1 is SGHRS and CDR2 is YFSETQ in the germline V gene. V was pared by 0 bases and J by 4 bases, with 10 bases between. The length of the CDR3 is 14 residues. The CDR3 coding sequence is TGCGCCAGCAGCTTGGTTGGCGGGGCAGAGACCCAGTACTTC. Translating gives CASSLVGGAETQYF.

This sequence joins TRBV18 and TRBJ1-3; D gene unclear. The V end lost 1 base, the J end lost 1 base, and 5 bases lay between the germline ends. Germline V gene lookup returns CDR1 KGHSH and CDR2 LQKENI. This CDR3 comprises 14 residues. This chain's CDR3 is CASSPQESGNTIYF. In DNA form, the CDR3 reads TGTGCCAGCTCACCACAGGAATCTGGAAACACCATATATTTT.

This clone was counted once. This chain uses TRBV6-5 with TRBJ2-6; D gene uncertain. The germline V gene has CDR1 MNHEY and CDR2 SVGAGI. Trimming removed 7 bases at V and 2 bases at J, with 12 bases between. The CDR3 contains 15 residues. This chain's CDR3 is CASTIYRTGANVLTF. CDR3 sequence (DNA): TGTGCCAGCACCATTTATAGGACTGGGGCCAACGTCCTGACTTTC.

The V gene is TRBV20-1, the J gene TRBJ2-5, with 7 bases identical to TRBD1. The CDR3 runs 11 residues. The germline gives CDR1 DFQATT, CDR2 SNEGSKA (reference sequence). After removal of 8 bases from V and 4 bases from J, the junction contained 4 bases not matched to a gene. In DNA, the CDR3 is TGCAGTTCCAACAGGGGAGAGACCCAGTACTTC. Translated: CSSNRGETQYF.

The chain carries TRBV4-2 and TRBJ1-1; D possibly corresponds to TRBD1 (5 bases). Trimming stripped 0 bases from V and 4 bases from J, with 15 bases between. CDR1 LGHNA and CDR2 YNFKEQ come from the germline V gene. CDR3 length: 16 residues. The CDR3 DNA follows: TGTGCCAGCAGCCAAGATCTCCCCGGGGCCGGCACTGAAGCTTTCTTT. It specifies CASSQDLPGAGTEAFF.

The genes are TRBV5-1 and TRBJ1-6; a possible D gene is TRBD1 (6 bases). Trimming cost V 9 bases and J 7 bases, with 17 bases left between them. The CDR3 extends over 14 amino acids. The germline CDR1 and CDR2 sequences are SGHRS and YFSETQ. The CDR3 nucleotides are TGCGCCACTGCGACAGGAGGGACAAATTCACCCCTCCACTTT. Encoded protein: CATATGGTNSPLHF.

J is TRBJ1-3 and V is TRBV28; D unresolved. Trimming cost V 7 bases and J 4 bases, with 17 bases left between them. CDR3 length: 15 residues. Germline V gene lookup returns CDR1 MDHEN and CDR2 SYDVKM. CDR3 sequence: CASTPPKGSGNTIYF. The CDR3 region has the DNA TGTGCCAGCACCCCCCCGAAGGGCTCGGGAAACACCATATATTTT.

The CDR3 loop is CASSQGYQETQYF. The CDR3 coding sequence is TGTGCCAGCAGCCAGGGGTACCAAGAGACCCAGTACTTC. The rearrangement links TRBV7-3 to TRBJ2-5; D perhaps matches TRBD1 (6 bases). The CDR3 runs 13 residues. V was pared by 5 bases and J by 0 bases, with 7 bases between. CDR1 is SGHTA, CDR2 FQGTGA, per germline. The full variable domain, rest sourced from reference TRBV7-3 and TRBJ2-5, is GAGVSQTPSNKVTEKGKYVELRCDPISGHTALYWYRQSLGQGPEFLIYFQGTGAADDSGLPNDRFFAVRPEGSVSTLKIQRTERGDSAVYLCASSQGYQETQYFGPGTRLLVL.

This clone was seen just once. The chain has TRBV5-1 and TRBJ2-4, with TRBD1 as a possible D gene (5 bases). The germline V gene has CDR1 SGHRS and CDR2 YFSETQ. This CDR3 is 15 amino acids long. V lost 6 bases, J lost 0 bases, and 13 bases lay in between. CDR3 in amino acids: CASKPSTVAKNIQYF. The CDR3 DNA reads as TGCGCCAGCAAACCCTCGACAGTAGCCAAAAACATTCAGTACTTC.

This clone was picked up a small number of times. The V call is TRBV5-1, the J call TRBJ1-1, with D tentatively TRBD1 (5 bases). This CDR3 contains 16 residues. V was trimmed by 2 bases and J by 1 base, leaving 15 bases between them. Germline-derived CDR1 and CDR2 are SGHRS and YFSETQ. The CDR3 loop reads CASSLLPGRSNTEAFF. CDR3 nucleotide sequence: TGCGCCAGCAGCTTATTACCGGGACGGTCGAACACTGAAGCTTTCTTT.

The rearrangement joins TRBV29-1 to TRBJ2-5, with TRBD1 matching 9 bases. J lost 5 bases, V lost 7 bases, and 5 bases had no gene match. This CDR3 comprises 12 residues. Germline V gene lookup returns CDR1 SQVTM and CDR2 ANQGSEA. Here the CDR3 reads CSGTDRGETQYF. Here the CDR3 DNA reads TGCAGCGGTACGGACAGGGGCGAGACCCAGTACTTC.

The V and J genes are TRBV5-1 and TRBJ1-6, with D possibly TRBD1 on 6 matching bases. Germline loops: CDR1 SGHRS, CDR2 YFSETQ. V dropped 0 bases and J dropped 7 bases, with 8 bases sitting between them. The CDR3 has 14 amino acids. CDR3 coding DNA: TGCGCCAGCAGCTTGGGGACAGTGAATTCACCCCTCCACTTT. This encodes CASSLGTVNSPLHF.

The chain carries TRBV23-1 and TRBJ1-6; 7 nucleotides agree with TRBD1. TRBV23-1 is noted as an ORF with a role that remains uncertain. This CDR3 spans 15 amino acids. With V trimmed by 1 base and J by 10 bases, 7 bases remained unmatched. This chain's CDR3 is CASSQLRQGRSPLHF. CDR3 nucleotides: TGCGCCAGCAGTCAATTGCGACAGGGCCGATCACCCCTCCACTTT.

V usage is TRBV6-1 and J usage is TRBJ1-4, with no clear D. Germline V lookup: CDR1 MNHNS, CDR2 SASEGT. This CDR3 is 13 amino acids long. V lost 2 bases and J lost 8, with 9 bases in between. CDR3 DNA: TGTGCCAGCAGTGAATACCGCAGGGAAAAACTGTTTTTT. As protein: CASSEYRREKLFF.

This clone was detected a few times. J is TRBJ2-7 and V is TRBV5-3, with TRBD1 identical over 7 bases. TRBV5-3 carries the ORF label, with uncertain function. This CDR3 region has 14 residues. Trimming took 7 bases from V and 3 from J; bases not matched to a gene: 10. DNA for the CDR3: TGTGCCAGACCCCCGAAGACAGGGTACTACGAGCAGTACGTC. Encoded protein: CARPPKTGYYEQYV.

The chain links TRBV7-3 to TRBJ2-3, with 13 bases aligning to TRBD2. Germline loops: CDR1 SGHTA, CDR2 FQGTGA. With 5 bases clipped from V and 3 bases from J, the junction kept 5 bases outside the gene matches. This CDR3 is built from 16 residues. The CDR3 coding sequence is TGTGCCAGCAGCCTGCGACTAGCGGGGGGTACAGATACGCAGTATTTT. Its translation: CASSLRLAGGTDTQYF.

The J gene is TRBJ2-1, the V gene TRBV7-3; TRBD2 aligns across 9 bases. The CDR3 runs to 15 residues. After removal of 3 bases from V and 4 bases from J, the junction contained 4 bases not matched to a gene. Germline lookup yields CDR1 SGHTA and CDR2 FQGTGA. This CDR3 reads CASSFFLAGYNEQFF. In DNA form, the CDR3 reads TGTGCCAGCAGCTTTTTTCTAGCGGGGTACAATGAGCAGTTCTTC.

The V and J genes are TRBV4-1 and TRBJ2-3, with D unresolved. The germline gives CDR1 MGHRA, CDR2 YSYEKL. The CDR3 runs 11 residues. V dropped 5 bases and J dropped 6 bases, with 6 bases sitting between them. The CDR3 bases are TGCGCCAGCAGCTCACAGGATACGCAGTATTTT. Residues: CASSSQDTQYF.

The CDR3 nucleotides are TGTGCCAGCAGCCCATTTGGCTCTGCCGGGGAGCTGTTTTTT. This gives the protein CASSPFGSAGELFF. The chain links TRBV7-2 to TRBJ2-2; D unclear. Trimming stripped 5 bases from V and 6 bases from J, with 13 bases between. The CDR3 spans 14 residues. Germline CDR1 is SGHTA and CDR2 is FQGNSA.

The gene calls are TRBV18 and TRBJ1-2; the match to TRBD1 covers 7 bases. V was pared by 3 bases and J by 5 bases, with 6 bases of the junction left unmatched. CDR3 length: 14 amino acids. Looked up from germline, CDR1 is KGHSH and CDR2 is LQKENI. The CDR3 region is CASSPGTENYGYTF. The CDR3 DNA sequence: TGTGCCAGCTCACCCGGGACAGAAAATTATGGCTACACCTTC.

This clone was counted a single time. The genes are TRBV7-2 and TRBJ1-4; no clear D. Trimming left V 0 bases short and J 10 bases short, with 6 bases between. CDR1 is SGHTA and CDR2 is FQGNSA in the germline V gene. This CDR3 is built from 12 residues. The CDR3 spells CASSLAGGKLFF. For the CDR3, the DNA is TGTGCCAGCAGCTTAGCGGGCGGAAAACTGTTTTTT.

This sequence joins TRBV30 and TRBJ2-3, with D perhaps TRBD2 (6 bases). The CDR3 is 13 amino acids. Per the germline V gene, CDR1 is GTSNPN and CDR2 is SVGIG (reference sequence). Trimming left V 0 bases short and J 4 bases short, with 8 bases between. The CDR3, as DNA: TGTGCCTGGAGTGTTGGGGGGTCAGATACGCAGTATTTT. Translated: CAWSVGGSDTQYF.